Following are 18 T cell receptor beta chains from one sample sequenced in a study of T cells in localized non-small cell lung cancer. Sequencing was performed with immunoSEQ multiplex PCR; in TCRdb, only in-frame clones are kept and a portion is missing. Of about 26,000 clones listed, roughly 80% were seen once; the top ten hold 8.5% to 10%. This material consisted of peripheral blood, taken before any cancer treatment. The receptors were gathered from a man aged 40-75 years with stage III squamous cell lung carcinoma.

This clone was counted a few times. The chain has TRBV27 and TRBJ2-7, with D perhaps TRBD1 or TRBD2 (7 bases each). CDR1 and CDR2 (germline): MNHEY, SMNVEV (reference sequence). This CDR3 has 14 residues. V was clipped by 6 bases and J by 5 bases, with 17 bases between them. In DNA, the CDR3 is TGTGCCAGCAGACCCCCAGGGGGAGGGGACGAGCAGTACTTC. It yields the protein CASRPPGGGDEQYF.

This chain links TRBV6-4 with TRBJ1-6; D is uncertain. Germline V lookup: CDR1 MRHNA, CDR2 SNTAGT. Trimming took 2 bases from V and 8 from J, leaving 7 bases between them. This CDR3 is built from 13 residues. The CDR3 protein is CASSDRWDSPLHF. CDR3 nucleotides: TGTGCCAGCAGTGACCGGTGGGATTCACCCCTCCACTTT.

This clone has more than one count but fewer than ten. This CDR3 reads CATSSLGPPNYGYTF. In nucleotides, the CDR3 is TGTGCCACCAGCAGCCTAGGCCCGCCGAACTATGGCTACACCTTC. The chain employs TRBV15 and TRBJ1-2; D remains ambiguous. Germline V gene lookup returns CDR1 LNHNV and CDR2 YYDKDF (reference sequence). The CDR3 length is 15 residues. Trimming left V 3 bases short and J 2 bases short, with 13 bases between.

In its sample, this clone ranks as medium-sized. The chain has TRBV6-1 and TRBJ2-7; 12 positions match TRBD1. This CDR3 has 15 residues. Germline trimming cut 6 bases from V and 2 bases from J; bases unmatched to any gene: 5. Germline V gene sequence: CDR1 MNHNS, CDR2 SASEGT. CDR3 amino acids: CASSAGTGGPYEQYF. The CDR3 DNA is TGTGCCAGCAGCGCCGGGACAGGGGGCCCCTACGAGCAGTACTTC.

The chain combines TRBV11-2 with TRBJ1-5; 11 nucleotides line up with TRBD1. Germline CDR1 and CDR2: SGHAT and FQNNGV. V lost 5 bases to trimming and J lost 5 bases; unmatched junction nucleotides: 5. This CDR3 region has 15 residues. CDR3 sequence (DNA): TGTGCCAGCAGCCCCGGGACAGGGGGTCATCAGCCCCAGCATTTT. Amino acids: CASSPGTGGHQPQHF.

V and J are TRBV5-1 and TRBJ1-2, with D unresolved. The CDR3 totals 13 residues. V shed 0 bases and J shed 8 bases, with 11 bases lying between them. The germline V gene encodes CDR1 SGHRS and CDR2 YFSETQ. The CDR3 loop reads CASSLAGGGGYTF. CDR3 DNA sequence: TGCGCCAGCAGCTTGGCCGGTGGAGGAGGCTACACCTTC.

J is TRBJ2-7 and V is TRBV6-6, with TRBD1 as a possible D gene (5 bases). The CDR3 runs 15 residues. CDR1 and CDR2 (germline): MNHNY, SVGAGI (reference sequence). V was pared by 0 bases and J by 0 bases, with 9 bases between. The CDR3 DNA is TGTGCCAGCAGTTACTCCACAGGCAGCTCCTACGAGCAGTACGTC. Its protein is CASSYSTGSSYEQYV.

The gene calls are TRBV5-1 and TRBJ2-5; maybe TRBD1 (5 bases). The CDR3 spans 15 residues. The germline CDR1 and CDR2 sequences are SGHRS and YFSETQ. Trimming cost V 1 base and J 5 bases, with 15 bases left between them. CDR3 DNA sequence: TGCGCCAGCAGCTTGTCTCCAGGGTTAGGGGAGACCCAGTACTTC. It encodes CASSLSPGLGETQYF.

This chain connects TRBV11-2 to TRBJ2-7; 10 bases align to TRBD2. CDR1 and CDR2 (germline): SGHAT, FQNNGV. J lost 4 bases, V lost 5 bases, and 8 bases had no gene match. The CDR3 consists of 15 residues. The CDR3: CASSQGPSGRYEQYF. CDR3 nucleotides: TGTGCCAGCAGCCAAGGCCCTAGCGGGAGATACGAGCAGTACTTC.

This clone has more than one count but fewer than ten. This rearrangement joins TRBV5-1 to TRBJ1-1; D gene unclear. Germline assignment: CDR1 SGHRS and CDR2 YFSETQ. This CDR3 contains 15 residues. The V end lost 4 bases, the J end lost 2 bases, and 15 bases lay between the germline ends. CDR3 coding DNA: TGCGCCAGCAGCATTATTCCCGAGGATAACACTGAAGCTTTCTTT. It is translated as CASSIIPEDNTEAFF.

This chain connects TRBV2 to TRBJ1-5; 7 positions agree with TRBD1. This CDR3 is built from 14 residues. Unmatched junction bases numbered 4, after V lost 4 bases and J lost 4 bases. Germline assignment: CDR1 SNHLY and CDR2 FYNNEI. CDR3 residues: CASSVARGNQPQHF. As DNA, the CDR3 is TGTGCCAGCAGTGTGGCCAGGGGGAATCAGCCCCAGCATTTT.

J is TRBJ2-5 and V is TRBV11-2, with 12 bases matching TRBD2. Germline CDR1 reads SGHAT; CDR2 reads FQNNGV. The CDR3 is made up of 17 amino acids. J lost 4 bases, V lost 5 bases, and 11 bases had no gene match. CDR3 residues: CASSTGTSGWHGETQYF. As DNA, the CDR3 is TGTGCCAGCAGCACAGGGACTAGCGGGTGGCACGGAGAGACCCAGTACTTC.

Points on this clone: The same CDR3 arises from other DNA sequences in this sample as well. The CDR3 region is CASSLAQAYNEQFF. CDR3 coding DNA: TGTGCCAGCAGCTTGGCCCAGGCCTACAATGAGCAGTTCTTC. V gene TRBV28 combines with J gene TRBJ2-1; no clear D. V was clipped by 6 bases and J by 2 bases, with 11 bases between them. This CDR3 spans 14 amino acids. In germline, CDR1 is MDHEN, CDR2 SYDVKM.

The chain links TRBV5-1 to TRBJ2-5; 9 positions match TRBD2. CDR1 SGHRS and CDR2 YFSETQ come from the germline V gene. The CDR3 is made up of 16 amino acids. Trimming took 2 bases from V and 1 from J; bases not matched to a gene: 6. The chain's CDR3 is CASSFRGSGGQETQYF. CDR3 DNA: TGCGCCAGCAGCTTCCGGGGTAGCGGGGGCCAAGAGACCCAGTACTTC.

CDR3: CASSLLIHGGIDYGYTF. CDR3 DNA: TGTGCCAGCAGCTTACTAATCCACGGGGGAATTGACTATGGCTACACCTTC. V and J are TRBV7-9 and TRBJ1-2; maybe TRBD1 (5 bases). Looked up from germline, CDR1 is SEHNR and CDR2 is FQNEAQ (reference sequence). CDR3 length equals 17 residues. Trimming removed 2 bases at V and 3 bases at J, with 19 bases between.

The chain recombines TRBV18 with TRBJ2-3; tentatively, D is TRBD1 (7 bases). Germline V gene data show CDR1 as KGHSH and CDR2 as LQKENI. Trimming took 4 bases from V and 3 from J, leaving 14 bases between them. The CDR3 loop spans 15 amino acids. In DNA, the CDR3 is TGTGCCAGCTCACAGACAGGGACTCCGACAGATACGCAGTATTTT. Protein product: CASSQTGTPTDTQYF.

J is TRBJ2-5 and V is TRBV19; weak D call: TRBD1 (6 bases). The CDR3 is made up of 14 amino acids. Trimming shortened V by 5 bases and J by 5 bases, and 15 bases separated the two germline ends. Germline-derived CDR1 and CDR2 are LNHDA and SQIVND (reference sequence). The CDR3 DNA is TGTGCCAGTAGTCCCCCCGGACAGTGGGAGACCCAGTACTTC. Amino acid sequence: CASSPPGQWETQYF.

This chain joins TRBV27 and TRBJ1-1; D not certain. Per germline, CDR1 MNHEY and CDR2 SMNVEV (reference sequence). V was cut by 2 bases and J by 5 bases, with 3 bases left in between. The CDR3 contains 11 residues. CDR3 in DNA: TGTGCCAGCAGTTTAGGGACTGAAGCTTTCTTT. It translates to CASSLGTEAFF.